The rows below give T cell receptor beta chains drawn from one sample of a study of T cells in localized non-small cell lung cancer. Sequencing was performed with immunoSEQ multiplex PCR; in TCRdb, only in-frame clones are kept and a portion is missing. The sample includes just under 6,000 clones, less than 25% of them seen just once. Sequenced material: lung tumor tissue, taken before any cancer treatment. Receptors originate from a female donor over 55 with stage I lung adenocarcinoma. CDR3s include the opening cysteine and the closing phenylalanine or tryptophan. D genes are given only for firm matches. Only some rows state a clone size, as once, few, many or a class for expanded clones.

j_call clone_size v_call d_call cdr3_nt cdr3_aa
TRBJ2-5 - TRBV2 - TGTGCCAGCAGGGCTCGGCAAGAGACCCAGTACTTC CASRARQETQYF
TRBJ2-3 - TRBV29-1 TRBD2 TGCAGCGTTGACGGTAGCGGGGCCCGCTCGGTTCGGGATACGCAGTATTTT CSVDGSGARSVRDTQYF
TRBJ2-5 medium-sized TRBV11-3 TRBD1 TGTGCCAGCAGCTCAAGACAGGGGGCAGGAGAGACCCAGTACTTC CASSSRQGAGETQYF
TRBJ1-1 few TRBV6-8 - TGTGCCAGCAGTTACGGAAGGGTGAACACTGAAGCTTTCTTT CASSYGRVNTEAFF
TRBJ1-2 - TRBV30 - TGTGCCTGGTCCGGGGGAAGCTATGGCTACACCTTC CAWSGGSYGYTF
TRBJ2-3 - TRBV5-1 - TGCGCCAGCAGCTTGGTGACTAGAGTGGATACGCAGTATTTT CASSLVTRVDTQYF
TRBJ2-3 medium-sized TRBV4-1 TRBD2 TGCGCCAGCAGCCAAGGTAGCGCGGGAGGCACAGATACGCAGTATTTT CASSQGSAGGTDTQYF
TRBJ2-5 - TRBV10-2 TRBD2 TGCGCCAGCAGTGACAGGCGGCTAGCGGACCAAGAGACCCAGTACTTC CASSDRRLADQETQYF
TRBJ2-6 few TRBV12-5 TRBD1 TGTGCTAGTGGGCCGGGACAGGGTACCGGGGCCAACGTCCTGACTTTC CASGPGQGTGANVLTF
TRBJ2-3 medium-sized TRBV9 TRBD2 TGTGCCAGCAGCGGTAGGCTAGCGGGAGGAGATACGCAGTATTTT CASSGRLAGGDTQYF
TRBJ2-2 - TRBV12-5 TRBD2 TGTGCTAGTGGCAGTCCCCCGGGACTAGCGTACACCGGGGAGCTGTTTTTT CASGSPPGLAYTGELFF
TRBJ2-7 few TRBV6-8 TRBD1 TGTGCCAGCAGACAGACAAGACAGGGGGCGTTGGATCAGTACTTC CASRQTRQGALDQYF
TRBJ2-1 medium-sized TRBV7-2 - TGTGCCAGCAGCTTATCGGGCGGCGGTGAGCAGTTCTTC CASSLSGGGEQFF
TRBJ2-1 - TRBV5-1 - TGCGCCAGCAGCCCCAAAGCGGGCACAGCTTCCTACAATGAGCAGTTCTTC CASSPKAGTASYNEQFF